This T cell receptor beta chain was captured in a study of T cells in Graves' hyperthyroidism and ophthalmopathy. This CDR3 is built from 17 residues. The germline CDR1 and CDR2 sequences are SGHVS and FQNEAQ. Between the trimmed V and J ends, which lost 4 bases and 2 bases, there was a span of 19 bases. Using RNA transcripts as the source, TCR beta CDR3 regions were amplified. Primed by the HTBI set, a first-round RT-PCR was run on the TCR CDR3. TCRdb ran MiXCR on the multiplex PCR reads and lists one entry per CDR3 protein. The data hold about 740,000 distinct CDR3 sequences, with 14% observed a single time. This clonotype was detected many times. Its specificity is unknown. Notes on the study in general: Most clonotypes expanded in thyroid above 0.001 were likewise present in blood.

Hyperthyroidism of Graves' type that showed no ophthalmopathy progression within 18 months was stable. Uncontrolled infections, other autoimmune diseases, pregnancy or lactation led to exclusion of patients. Source material for PBMCs was about 10 ml fresh peripheral blood. The gene calls are TRBV7-8 and TRBJ2-3; TRBD1 might be the D (6 bases). The receptor comes from a woman aged 18-29 years with Graves' hyperthyroidism. The specimen was blood. Written as DNA, the CDR3 is TGTGCCAGCAGCTCTTACCCGACTCAGGGGAACACAGATACGCAGTATTTT. It specifies CASSSYPTQGNTDTQYF.